Each of the 32 T cell receptor beta chains below was sequenced from the same sample in a study of shared clonotypes between healthy human individuals. Terminally differentiated effector memory CD45RA+ cells were excluded by CCR7 positive selection of CD45RO-negative cells. Profiling relied on immunoSEQ multiplex PCR, and the TCRdb table lists in-frame clones only, not all of them. The table lists roughly 2.1 million clones, about 93% of them singletons. The sequenced sample consisted of naive CD8+ T cells from PBMCs. The receptors stem from a man in his late teens or twenties in good health. Some clones in this sample may be carry-over from other donors' samples.

The chain combines TRBV7-6 with TRBJ2-7; 8 nucleotides agree with TRBD1. V lost 5 bases and J lost 4; bases outside the gene matches: 4. The CDR3 is made up of 13 amino acids. Germline CDR1 reads SGHVS; CDR2 reads FNYEAQ. The chain's CDR3 is CASSPRTGYEQYF. Here the CDR3 DNA reads TGTGCCAGCAGCCCAAGGACAGGGTACGAGCAGTACTTC.

The rearrangement joins TRBV9 to TRBJ1-2; TRBD1 agrees at 9 bases. V gave up 4 bases and J gave up 7 bases; unmatched junction bases: 20. Germline values: CDR1 SGDLS, CDR2 YYNGEE. The CDR3 covers 18 residues. CDR3 sequence reads: CASSPSSSGKQGAGGYTF. The DNA for the CDR3 is TGTGCCAGCAGCCCCAGTAGTAGTGGTAAACAGGGGGCGGGTGGCTACACCTTC.

This clone was seen more than once but under ten times. The CDR3 loop is CASSASGELFF. Written as DNA, the CDR3 is TGCGCCAGCAGCGCTAGCGGGGAGCTGTTTTTT. The V call is TRBV5-1, the J call TRBJ2-2; D remains ambiguous. The CDR3 covers 11 residues. CDR1 and CDR2 from the germline V gene are SGHRS and YFSETQ. V gave up 4 bases and J gave up 7 bases, with 5 bases separating them.

V is TRBV5-6 and J is TRBJ2-7; no firm D call. This CDR3 is 16 amino acids long. The V and J ends lost 4 bases and 0 bases respectively, with 17 bases between them. CDR1 SGHDT and CDR2 YYEEEE come from the germline V gene. CDR3 DNA: TGTGCCAGCAGCCCATGGACCGCCCTCCCCTCCTACGAGCAGTACTTC. It encodes CASSPWTALPSYEQYF.

Note on this clone: This CDR3 is also generated by other DNA sequences in the sample. The chain uses TRBV4-1 and TRBJ2-7, with 11 nucleotides matching TRBD1. J was trimmed by 1 base and V by 4 bases; bases with no gene match: 3. In germline, CDR1 is MGHRA, CDR2 YSYEKL. This CDR3 comprises 15 residues. CDR3 in amino acids: CASSPRDRGSYEQYF. The CDR3 nucleotides read TGCGCCAGCAGCCCCCGGGACAGGGGGTCCTACGAGCAGTACTTC.

This clone was observed a few times. The chain has TRBV7-8 and TRBJ1-2; TRBD1 agrees at 12 bases. Trimming at V came to 0 bases and at J to 8 bases, leaving 7 bases not matched to a gene. The length of the CDR3 is 16 residues. Per germline, CDR1 SGHVS and CDR2 FQNEAQ. Written as DNA, the CDR3 is TGTGCCAGCAGCTTAGCGGGACAGGGGGCTTTTAGGGGCTACACCTTC. This translates into CASSLAGQGAFRGYTF.

This clone was counted between two and nine times. V usage is TRBV4-1 and J usage is TRBJ1-1, with D hard to call. This CDR3 has 14 amino acids. CDR1 is MGHRA and CDR2 is YSYEKL in the germline V gene. Trimming shortened V by 4 bases and J by 6 bases, and 15 bases separated the two germline ends. The CDR3 DNA sequence: TGCGCCAGCAGCCTCAGGCAGACTCTTGCTGAAGCTTTCTTT. Its protein product is CASSLRQTLAEAFF.

This chain joins TRBV29-1 and TRBJ2-7; D perhaps matches TRBD1 (6 bases). Trimming pared 6 bases from V and 0 bases from J, leaving 18 bases between. The CDR3 has 15 amino acids. Germline V lookup: CDR1 SQVTM, CDR2 ANQGSEA. CDR3 sequence reads: CSVAGAGGTSYEQYF. In nucleotides, the CDR3 is TGCAGCGTCGCAGGGGCTGGGGGTACCTCCTACGAGCAGTACTTC.

This chain joins TRBV28 and TRBJ2-7; D may be TRBD1 or TRBD2 (5 bases each). V dropped 7 bases and J dropped 4 bases, with 14 bases sitting between them. This CDR3 region has 13 residues. Germline V lookup: CDR1 MDHEN, CDR2 SYDVKM. This chain's CDR3 is CASKRDRSYEQYF. The CDR3 DNA follows: TGTGCCAGCAAAAGGGACCGTTCGTACGAGCAGTACTTC.

Points on this clone: Other DNA sequences in the sample encode the same CDR3. This chain joins TRBV4-3 and TRBJ2-3; D unresolved. CDR1 and CDR2 from the germline V gene are LGHNA and YSLEER. This CDR3 spans 15 amino acids. V gave up 0 bases and J gave up 0 bases, with 7 bases separating them. CDR3 sequence: CASSQDFSSTDTQYF. The CDR3 DNA follows: TGCGCCAGCAGCCAAGACTTTAGCAGCACAGATACGCAGTATTTT.

This clone came up a few times. The gene calls are TRBV5-6 and TRBJ1-2; 8 bases match TRBD1. J lost 7 bases, V lost 4 bases, and 12 bases had no gene match. CDR1 is SGHDT and CDR2 is YYEEEE in the germline V gene. The CDR3 consists of 15 residues. In DNA form, the CDR3 reads TGTGCCAGCAGCCCAGGCTGGCCAGGGGGCTTTGGCTACACCTTC. It translates to CASSPGWPGGFGYTF.

This clone appeared once. The CDR3: CASGSSYQETQYF. The CDR3, as DNA: TGTGCTAGTGGTTCCTCTTATCAAGAGACCCAGTACTTC. The chain links TRBV12-5 to TRBJ2-5; D is ambiguous. Trimming took off 4 bases at V and 2 bases at J, with 8 bases between the two ends. The CDR3 is made up of 13 amino acids. In germline, CDR1 is LGHNT, CDR2 FRNRAP.

This chain connects TRBV6-1 to TRBJ2-1; no firm D call. Germline CDR1 reads MNHNS; CDR2 reads SASEGT. V was clipped by 2 bases and J by 8 bases, with 19 bases between them. This CDR3 is built from 16 residues. The CDR3, as DNA: TGTGCCAGCAGTGAATTGTCGGGCCGGCGGTGGGATGAGCAGTTCTTC. Translating gives CASSELSGRRWDEQFF.

V usage is TRBV28 and J usage is TRBJ1-2; D remains ambiguous. CDR1 is MDHEN, CDR2 SYDVKM, per germline. CDR3 length: 13 amino acids. The V end was cut by 6 bases, the J end by 8 bases, with 16 bases between. CDR3 sequence reads: CASSPAPGSGYTF. The CDR3 coding sequence is TGTGCCAGCAGCCCGGCCCCCGGGAGCGGCTACACCTTC.

The chain employs TRBV13 and TRBJ1-1; D may be TRBD1 (6 bases). The CDR3 totals 15 residues. CDR1 is PRHDT, CDR2 FYEKMQ, per germline (reference sequence). Trimming pared 5 bases from V and 4 bases from J, leaving 17 bases between. Here the CDR3 reads CASSARGRGFTEAFF. In DNA, the CDR3 is TGTGCCAGCAGCGCCCGGGGGAGGGGGTTCACTGAAGCTTTCTTT.

The sample holds one count of this clone. The J gene is TRBJ1-6, the V gene TRBV15; TRBD1 matches at 8 bases. From germline, CDR1 is LNHNV and CDR2 YYDKDF (reference sequence). J lost 6 bases, V lost 0 bases, and 4 bases had no gene match. The CDR3 is 16 amino acids. Here the CDR3 reads CATSRDARGLNSPLHF. The CDR3 nucleotides read TGTGCCACCAGCAGAGACGCCAGGGGGCTTAATTCACCCCTCCACTTT.

This clone appeared a single time. V gene TRBV13 combines with J gene TRBJ2-1; 11 bases are a match to TRBD2. CDR1 and CDR2 (germline): PRHDT, FYEKMQ (reference sequence). The CDR3 is made up of 15 amino acids. After removal of 8 bases from V and 6 bases from J, the junction contained 9 bases not matched to a gene. The chain's CDR3 is CASELTSGSINEQFF. CDR3 nucleotide sequence: TGTGCCAGCGAACTTACTAGCGGGAGTATCAATGAGCAGTTCTTC.

The chain uses TRBV7-9 and TRBJ1-1, with 7 bases lining up with TRBD1. This CDR3 contains 15 residues. V trimming: 0 bases; J trimming: 6 bases; junction bases outside the gene matches: 7. Germline CDR1 reads SEHNR; CDR2 reads FQNEAQ (reference sequence). The CDR3 region has the DNA TGTGCCAGCAGCTTAGCCACAGGGGCCCGCGCTGAAGCTTTCTTT. This gives the protein CASSLATGARAEAFF.

The genes are TRBV5-5 and TRBJ2-1; D is unresolved. The CDR3 consists of 11 residues. Trimming pared 2 bases from V and 6 bases from J, leaving 3 bases between. In germline, CDR1 is SGHKS, CDR2 YYEKEE (reference sequence). Written as DNA, the CDR3 is TGTGCCAGCAGCTTATTCAATGAGCAGTTCTTC. Encoded protein: CASSLFNEQFF. The entire variable domain, with the rest obtained from reference TRBV5-5 and TRBJ2-1, is as follows: DAGVTQSPTHLIKTRGQQVTLRCSPISGHKSVSWYQQVLGQGPQFIFQYYEKEERGRGNFPDRFSARQFPNYSSELNVNALLLGDSALYLCASSLFNEQFFGPGTRLTVL.

This sequence joins TRBV19 and TRBJ1-2, with D possibly being TRBD1 (6 bases). The germline V and J ends were trimmed by 4 bases and 8 bases, with 29 bases remaining between them. Looked up from germline, CDR1 is LNHDA and CDR2 is SQIVND (reference sequence). The CDR3 covers 18 residues. The CDR3, as DNA: TGTGCCAGTAGTAGGGGGCTCGGGACGTTGGACCCGCGGTGGGGCTACACCTTC. Its translation: CASSRGLGTLDPRWGYTF.

The chain uses TRBV9 and TRBJ2-7, with D possibly matching TRBD2 (6 bases). The CDR3 has 15 residues. Germline V gene data show CDR1 as SGDLS and CDR2 as YYNGEE. The V end was cut by 4 bases, the J end by 2 bases, with 16 bases between. The CDR3 is CASSSGSREAYEQYF. The CDR3 DNA reads as TGTGCCAGCAGCTCGGGCAGTAGGGAGGCCTACGAGCAGTACTTC.

V usage is TRBV27 and J usage is TRBJ2-2, with D hard to call. There are 16 residues in the CDR3. Trimming took 3 bases from V and 0 from J, leaving 11 bases between them. The germline gives CDR1 MNHEY, CDR2 SMNVEV (reference sequence). The chain's CDR3 is CASSLLIRANTGELFF. The CDR3 coding sequence is TGTGCCAGCAGTTTGCTAATCCGGGCGAACACCGGGGAGCTGTTTTTT.

This chain links TRBV27 with TRBJ1-1; D remains unclear. Germline CDR1 is MNHEY and CDR2 is SMNVEV (reference sequence). This CDR3 has 15 residues. The ends were cut back, 3 bases at V and 0 bases at J, with 11 bases in the middle. CDR3 DNA sequence: TGTGCCAGCAGTTTTGCAGGCATGATGAACACTGAAGCTTTCTTT. Protein: CASSFAGMMNTEAFF.

V is TRBV19 and J is TRBJ2-1; 10 bases map to TRBD1. With 7 bases clipped from V and 4 bases from J, the junction kept 7 bases outside the gene matches. The CDR3 has 15 residues. Germline CDR1 and CDR2: LNHDA and SQIVND (reference sequence). CDR3 in amino acids: CASTTDRGAYNEQFF. CDR3 DNA: TGTGCCAGTACTACGGACAGGGGGGCATACAATGAGCAGTTCTTC. The full variable domain, with the rest looked up from reference TRBV19 and TRBJ2-1, is DGGITQSPKYLFRKEGQNVTLSCEQNLNHDAMYWYRQDPGQGLRLIYYSQIVNDFQKGDIAEGYSVSREKKESFPLTVTSAQKNPTAFYLCASTTDRGAYNEQFFGPGTRLTVL.

V usage is TRBV28 and J usage is TRBJ2-2, with a possible D match to TRBD2 (6 bases). The V gene lost 2 bases and the J gene lost 0 bases, with 16 bases spanning the gap. CDR3 size: 18 residues. The germline gives CDR1 MDHEN, CDR2 SYDVKM. In DNA form, the CDR3 reads TGTGCCAGCAGTTTACCAAAAACCGGGGAGGCGAACACCGGGGAGCTGTTTTTT. Its translation is CASSLPKTGEANTGELFF.

V gene TRBV7-9 combines with J gene TRBJ2-7; 9 nucleotides match TRBD1. The CDR3 is 16 amino acids. V was clipped by 4 bases and J by 5 bases; unmatched bases: 12. The germline V gene encodes CDR1 SEHNR and CDR2 FQNEAQ (reference sequence). The CDR3 nucleotides are TGTGCCAGCAGCTCATCCCGGGACAGGGAAATGAACGAGCAGTACTTC. Its protein product is CASSSSRDREMNEQYF.

The rearrangement joins TRBV4-3 to TRBJ1-1; D may be TRBD1 (6 bases). The germline V and J ends were trimmed by 0 bases and 0 bases, with 11 bases remaining between them. This CDR3 spans 16 amino acids. The germline CDR1 and CDR2 sequences are LGHNA and YSLEER. CDR3 in amino acids: CASSQEQGRLNTEAFF. Here the CDR3 DNA reads TGCGCCAGCAGCCAAGAACAGGGCAGGCTGAACACTGAAGCTTTCTTT.

The V and J genes are TRBV19 and TRBJ1-5; D gene unclear. CDR1 is LNHDA and CDR2 is SQIVND in the germline V gene (reference sequence). Trimming removed 3 bases from V and 3 bases from J, with 12 bases in between. CDR3 size: 15 residues. As DNA, the CDR3 is TGTGCCAGTAGTATCTGGGCGGCAACCAATCAGCCCCAGCATTTT. It specifies CASSIWAATNQPQHF.

The rearrangement uses TRBV19 and TRBJ1-4; 9 bases fit TRBD1. The CDR3 sequence is 14 residues long. Trimming took 3 bases from V and 8 from J; bases not matched to a gene: 4. Germline V gives CDR1 LNHDA, CDR2 SQIVND (reference sequence). The chain's CDR3 is CASSIVGTGEKLFF. In nucleotides, the CDR3 is TGTGCCAGTAGTATCGTCGGGACAGGGGAAAAACTGTTTTTT.

The chain links TRBV7-2 to TRBJ1-2, with D uncertain. The germline V gene encodes CDR1 SGHTA and CDR2 FQGNSA. This CDR3 has 14 amino acids. The ends were cut back, 1 base at V and 2 bases at J, with 8 bases in the middle. The CDR3: CASSLGRANYGYTF. CDR3 sequence (DNA): TGTGCCAGCAGCTTAGGTAGGGCCAACTATGGCTACACCTTC.

The chain uses TRBV2 and TRBJ2-2; 10 nucleotides align to TRBD2. Trimming removed 3 bases from V and 6 bases from J; junction bases left unmatched: 13. Germline V gives CDR1 SNHLY, CDR2 FYNNEI. The CDR3 has 18 amino acids. CDR3 bases: TGTGCCAGCAGTGATGCCCCGGGACTAGCGAGAGTCGCCGGGGAGCTGTTTTTT. This gives the protein CASSDAPGLARVAGELFF.

The chain is built from TRBV27 and TRBJ2-1; 10 bases line up with TRBD2. Germline values: CDR1 MNHEY, CDR2 SMNVEV (reference sequence). This CDR3 has 16 residues. V gave up 1 base and J gave up 6 bases; unmatched junction bases: 6. The CDR3 DNA follows: TGTGCCAGCAGTTTATATCTAGCGGGAGACAGCAATGAGCAGTTCTTC. Protein: CASSLYLAGDSNEQFF.